The 23 T cell receptor beta chains given below trace back to one sample, sequenced in a study of blood T cell repertoires in COVID-19. Generated by immunoSEQ multiplex PCR, the TCRdb table keeps only in-frame clones and is missing some. The data contain 370,000 or so clones, over 75% of them singletons. The sample comprised PBMCs or T cells enriched from blood (not recorded which). These receptors all stem from a man aged 25 to 45 who had recovered from COVID-19.

The V call is TRBV19, the J call TRBJ2-2, with a possible D match to TRBD1 (5 bases). CDR1 and CDR2 (germline): LNHDA, SQIVND (reference sequence). V was trimmed by 8 bases and J by 2 bases, leaving 15 bases between them. The CDR3 spans 15 residues. The CDR3 sequence is CASSDMLLNTGELFF. The DNA of the CDR3 is TGTGCCAGTTCGGACATGTTGCTTAACACCGGGGAGCTGTTTTTT. Using reference TRBV19 and TRBJ2-2 for the parts outside the CDR3, the full variable domain is DGGITQSPKYLFRKEGQNVTLSCEQNLNHDAMYWYRQDPGQGLRLIYYSQIVNDFQKGDIAEGYSVSREKKESFPLTVTSAQKNPTAFYLCASSDMLLNTGELFFGEGSRLTVL.

This chain connects TRBV18 to TRBJ1-2, with 8 bases aligning to TRBD1. V shed 2 bases and J 8 bases; nucleotides not matched to a gene: 7. Germline V gives CDR1 KGHSH, CDR2 LQKENI. The CDR3 loop spans 14 amino acids. CDR3 sequence reads: CASSPDQQGGGYTF. The CDR3 coding sequence is TGTGCCAGCTCACCAGACCAACAGGGGGGCGGCTACACCTTC.

The rearrangement joins TRBV10-2 to TRBJ2-1; 11 bases match TRBD2. Trimming took 6 bases from V and 4 from J; bases not matched to a gene: 5. Germline V gene data show CDR1 as WSHSY and CDR2 as SAAADI. The CDR3 consists of 15 residues. In DNA, the CDR3 is TGCGCCAGCAGCAAAACTAGCGGGGGTTACAATGAGCAGTTCTTC. Its protein is CASSKTSGGYNEQFF.

The chain recombines TRBV2 with TRBJ2-5, with D maybe TRBD1 (5 bases). Germline lookup yields CDR1 SNHLY and CDR2 FYNNEI. This CDR3 is built from 15 residues. With 4 bases removed from V and 4 bases from J, the gap between germline ends came to 16 bases. The CDR3 sequence is CASSGAGYPGETQYF. The CDR3 DNA reads TGTGCCAGCAGTGGGGCAGGGTACCCTGGAGAGACCCAGTACTTC.

This clone came up once. The genes are TRBV5-1 and TRBJ1-2, with 7 bases fitting TRBD1. CDR1 is SGHRS, CDR2 YFSETQ, per germline. The CDR3 extends over 14 amino acids. The trim removed 3 bases at V and 5 bases at J, leaving 7 bases unmatched. In DNA, the CDR3 is TGCGCCAGCAGCTATGACAGGGTCACATATGGCTACACCTTC. It codes for CASSYDRVTYGYTF.

The chain recombines TRBV4-1 with TRBJ2-4; TRBD1 might be the D (5 bases). Trimming stripped 2 bases from V and 4 bases from J, with 15 bases between. The CDR3 has 16 residues. CDR1 is MGHRA, CDR2 YSYEKL, per germline. Here the CDR3 DNA reads TGCGCCAGCAGCCAACCTACGCAGGGAACTAAAAACATTCAGTACTTC. Protein product: CASSQPTQGTKNIQYF.

This clone came up a few times. This chain joins TRBV19 and TRBJ1-2; TRBD1 agrees at 8 bases. V lost 10 bases, J lost 3 bases, and 7 bases stayed unmatched. CDR1 and CDR2 from the germline V gene are LNHDA and SQIVND (reference sequence). The CDR3 is 13 residues long. CDR3 bases: TGTGCCACGCGGGACAGGCGGGACTATGGCTACACCTTC. Protein: CATRDRRDYGYTF.

This CDR3 is CSVVVLGAGANYGYTF. DNA for the CDR3: TGCAGCGTTGTGGTATTGGGGGCCGGAGCTAACTATGGCTACACCTTC. The chain couples TRBV29-1 to TRBJ1-2; tentative D call: TRBD1 (6 bases). The germline CDR1 and CDR2 sequences are SQVTM and ANQGSEA. V lost 4 bases and J lost 0, with 18 bases in between. The CDR3 runs 16 residues.

This clone has only a few counts. The CDR3 is CASTKGTINSNQPQHF. The CDR3 DNA is TGTGCCAGCACAAAAGGGACAATAAATAGCAATCAGCCCCAGCATTTT. The genes are TRBV21-1 and TRBJ1-5; the table names TRBD1, a call not compared with the DNA. TRBV21-1 is marked as a pseudogene. The CDR3 is 16 amino acids.

This chain uses TRBV5-1 with TRBJ1-4; TRBD1 matches at 7 bases. The trim removed 6 bases at V and 8 bases at J, leaving 7 bases unmatched. The CDR3 loop spans 13 amino acids. CDR1 is SGHRS and CDR2 is YFSETQ in the germline V gene. In nucleotides, the CDR3 is TGCGCCAGCAAGGGGGCCGCAAAAGAAAAACTGTTTTTT. It translates to CASKGAAKEKLFF.

The chain employs TRBV5-1 and TRBJ1-1; no firm D call. CDR3 length: 14 residues. Germline CDR1 and CDR2: SGHRS and YFSETQ. Trimming removed 4 bases at V and 5 bases at J, with 15 bases between. The CDR3 is CASSPYPSSTEAFF. CDR3 DNA: TGCGCCAGCAGCCCCTACCCCTCCTCAACTGAAGCTTTCTTT.

The chain has TRBV28 and TRBJ1-2, with D perhaps TRBD1 (6 bases). The CDR3 contains 18 residues. V lost 3 bases, J lost 4 bases, and 24 bases lay in between. The germline V gene has CDR1 MDHEN and CDR2 SYDVKM. In DNA form, the CDR3 reads TGTGCCAGCAGTTTGAGGGGGAGAGGCCTGACATGGGGCTATGGCTACACCTTC. It is translated as CASSLRGRGLTWGYGYTF.

The J gene is TRBJ1-6, the V gene TRBV5-8; possible D gene TRBD1, 6 bases. Germline V gene lookup returns CDR1 SGHTS and CDR2 YDEGEE. The CDR3 is 17 amino acids. V dropped 6 bases and J dropped 2 bases, with 18 bases sitting between them. The CDR3 DNA follows: TGTGCCAGCATCCTTGTTGGGGGGGGCGCCTATAATTCACCCCTCCACTTT. This sequence encodes CASILVGGGAYNSPLHF.

This clone was observed a few times. The J gene is TRBJ2-7, the V gene TRBV6-5; 7 bases match TRBD2. Germline CDR1 and CDR2: MNHEY and SVGAGI. This CDR3 contains 13 residues. V lost 5 bases to trimming and J lost 1 base; unmatched junction nucleotides: 2. In nucleotides, the CDR3 is TGTGCCAGCAGTCCTAGCGGTTCCTACGAGCAGTACTTC. As protein: CASSPSGSYEQYF.

V gene TRBV7-6 combines with J gene TRBJ1-3; D is undetermined. In germline, CDR1 is SGHVS, CDR2 FNYEAQ. The CDR3 is 15 amino acids. Trimming took 0 bases from V and 0 from J, leaving 6 bases between them. CDR3 loop: CASSLADYSGNTIYF. The CDR3 region has the DNA TGTGCCAGCAGCTTAGCGGACTACTCTGGAAACACCATATATTTT.

J is TRBJ2-5 and V is TRBV7-2; tentatively, D is TRBD1 (6 bases). From germline, CDR1 is SGHTA and CDR2 FQGNSA. V shed 5 bases and J shed 1 base, with 20 bases lying between them. The CDR3 sequence is 17 residues long. The CDR3 loop is CASSPTGHVPFQETQYF. CDR3 nucleotides: TGTGCCAGCAGCCCGACGGGACATGTACCTTTCCAAGAGACCCAGTACTTC.

V usage is TRBV4-1 and J usage is TRBJ2-1; 7 nucleotides agree with TRBD2. CDR3 length equals 17 residues. Germline values: CDR1 MGHRA, CDR2 YSYEKL. The V segment lost 4 bases and the J segment 5 bases; nucleotides outside the gene matches: 14. This CDR3 reads CASSLDPGGRIDNEQFF. CDR3 in DNA: TGCGCCAGCAGCCTCGACCCCGGGGGGAGGATCGACAATGAGCAGTTCTTC.

The chain is built from TRBV7-9 and TRBJ2-3; D remains ambiguous. CDR3 length equals 15 residues. With 1 base removed from V and 2 bases from J, the gap between germline ends came to 10 bases. The V gene's germline CDR1 is SEHNR and CDR2 FQNEAQ (reference sequence). The CDR3 here is CASSLVGVYTDTQYF. CDR3 nucleotides: TGTGCCAGCAGCTTAGTTGGTGTCTACACAGATACGCAGTATTTT. Full variable domain (remainder filled in from reference TRBV7-9 and TRBJ2-3): DTGVSQNPRHKITKRGQNVTFRCDPISEHNRLYWYRQTLGQGPEFLTYFQNEAQLEKSRLLSDRFSAERPKGSFSTLEIQRTEQGDSAMYLCASSLVGVYTDTQYFGPGTRLTVL.

This chain connects TRBV10-3 to TRBJ2-3; the match to TRBD1 covers 8 bases. The CDR3 spans 16 residues. The V and J ends lost 10 bases and 4 bases, in that order; junction bases with no gene match: 16. CDR1 ENHRY and CDR2 SYGVKD come from the germline V gene. This CDR3 is CATRGPSDPLPDTQYF. The CDR3 bases are TGTGCCACCAGGGGGCCGTCCGACCCCCTCCCAGATACGCAGTATTTT.

A word on this clone: One end of the junction varies from germline; a read error may be responsible. The chain uses TRBV14 and TRBJ1-2, with 8 bases lining up with TRBD1. CDR3 size: 10 residues. CDR1 SGHDN and CDR2 FVKESK come from the germline V gene. The chain's CDR3 is CASSQGTGWF. CDR3 DNA: TGTGCCAGCAGCCAAGGGACAGGGTGGTTC.

The V gene is TRBV30, the J gene TRBJ1-2; possible D gene TRBD1, 6 bases. Trimming cost V 4 bases and J 6 bases, with 15 bases left between them. CDR3 length: 13 residues. CDR1 is GTSNPN and CDR2 is SVGIG in the germline V gene (reference sequence). CDR3 nucleotide sequence: TGTGCCTGGACCGAGTCACCAGGGGATGGCTACACCTTC. Its protein is CAWTESPGDGYTF.

The V and J genes are TRBV19 and TRBJ1-5; 9 nucleotides line up with TRBD1. The CDR3 is 15 residues long. Germline values: CDR1 LNHDA, CDR2 SQIVND (reference sequence). V lost 0 bases to trimming and J lost 6 bases; unmatched junction nucleotides: 3. In DNA form, the CDR3 reads TGTGCCAGTAGTATAGATCACAGGGGGCGTCAGCCCCAGCATTTT. Translating it yields CASSIDHRGRQPQHF.

The gene calls are TRBV6-5 and TRBJ1-5; TRBD1 agrees at 7 bases. Germline V gives CDR1 MNHEY, CDR2 SVGAGI. This CDR3 has 16 amino acids. The ends lost 4 bases at V and 0 bases at J; junction bases unmatched: 6. CDR3 sequence reads: CASSLGGPYSNQPQHF. CDR3 in DNA: TGTGCCAGCAGTTTAGGGGGCCCCTATAGCAATCAGCCCCAGCATTTT.